This paragraph reports one T cell receptor (beta chain). The entry originates in a study of Ad26.COV2.S vaccination and SARS-CoV-2 variants. Background on the study: Ad26.COV2.S was injected intramuscularly once or twice, 56 days apart.

Trimming pared 5 bases from V and 5 bases from J, leaving 15 bases between. The CDR3 length is 14 residues. Germline CDR1 is KGHSH and CDR2 is LQKENI. Treatment denoted: around 19 received Ad26.COV2.S at low or high dose, single or two shots; roughly 5 received placebo; per-sample allocation not given. On day 63 after the first injection, vaccine and placebo recipients gave samples. Method: immunoSEQ multiplex PCR; TCRdb's copy keeps in-frame clones and lacks some. In the table there are more than 350,000 clones, 90% of which are singletons. The clonotype comes from a person between 18 and 65 years old who received the Ad26.COV2.S COVID-19 vaccine or a placebo. This specimen consisted of peripheral blood, obtained in a trial of Ad26.COV2.S vaccine versus placebo. The chain recombines TRBV18 with TRBJ2-5; no clear D gene. The chain's CDR3 is CASSISAFRETQYF. In nucleotides, the CDR3 is TGTGCCAGCTCAATCTCAGCCTTCCGGGAGACCCAGTACTTC.